Each of the 6 T cell receptor beta chains below was sequenced from the same sample in a study of PD-L1 blockade in urothelial cancer. Profiled with immunoSEQ multiplex PCR; TCRdb holds only in-frame clones, not every one. The sample has around 46,000 clones; almost 85% are singletons. Documented time point: peripheral blood 6 weeks after treatment start. Sequenced material: PBMCs, taken around atezolizumab (anti-PD-L1) treatment. These receptors all stem from a man between 60 and 75 years old with urothelial cancer.

This sequence joins TRBV11-2 and TRBJ2-7; TRBD1 is a possible D gene (6 bases). In germline, CDR1 is SGHAT, CDR2 FQNNGV. The V end lost 1 base, the J end lost 3 bases, and 13 bases lay between the germline ends. This CDR3 region has 15 residues. CDR3 in DNA: TGTGCCAGCAGCTTAGTACGTACAGGGCGCTACGAGCAGTACTTC. This codes for CASSLVRTGRYEQYF.

This chain joins TRBV7-2 and TRBJ2-3; D call uncertain. This CDR3 has 15 residues. Trimming took off 0 bases at V and 2 bases at J, with 9 bases between the two ends. Per the germline V gene, CDR1 is SGHTA and CDR2 is FQGNSA. The CDR3: CASSLARRVTDTQYF. CDR3 in DNA: TGTGCCAGCAGCTTAGCGCGTCGGGTCACAGATACGCAGTATTTT. The full variable domain, completed using reference TRBV7-2 and TRBJ2-3, is GAGVSQSPSNKVTEKGKDVELRCDPISGHTALYWYRQSLGQGLEFLIYFQGNSAPDKSGLPSDRFSAERTGGSVSTLTIQRTQQEDSAVYLCASSLARRVTDTQYFGPGTRLTVL.

This rearrangement joins TRBV5-1 to TRBJ1-6, with 7 positions matching TRBD1. The CDR3 runs to 15 residues. The germline CDR1 and CDR2 sequences are SGHRS and YFSETQ. J lost 4 bases, V lost 2 bases, and 3 bases had no gene match. The CDR3 region is CASSFQGDYNSPLHF. The CDR3 bases are TGCGCCAGCAGCTTCCAGGGGGATTATAATTCACCCCTCCACTTT.

The rearrangement uses TRBV4-1 and TRBJ1-2; D is perhaps TRBD1 (5 bases). Germline lookup yields CDR1 MGHRA and CDR2 YSYEKL. The V and J ends lost 1 base and 6 bases respectively, with 12 bases between them. The CDR3 length is 14 residues. CDR3 in DNA: TGCGCCAGCAGCCAAGTCCACGGGGGAGATGGCTACACCTTC. This gives the protein CASSQVHGGDGYTF.

This chain joins TRBV21-1 and TRBJ1-5; the DNA was not used to check the table's D call, TRBD1. TRBV21-1 is shown as a pseudogene. This CDR3 comprises 15 residues. CDR3 in DNA: TGTGCCAGCCTAAGGAGGACAGGGTCCAATCAGCCCCAGCATTTT. This encodes CASLRRTGSNQPQHF.

The chain uses TRBV7-2 and TRBJ2-7; TRBD2 matches at 12 bases. Germline loops: CDR1 SGHTA, CDR2 FQGNSA. CDR3 length equals 15 residues. V shed 5 bases and J 5 bases; nucleotides not matched to a gene: 7. CDR3 residues: CASSPRLAGAHEQYF. The CDR3 bases are TGTGCCAGCAGCCCCAGACTAGCGGGAGCTCACGAGCAGTACTTC.